A selection of T cell receptor beta chains follows, all from one sample in a study of blood T cell repertoires in COVID-19. Method: immunoSEQ multiplex PCR; TCRdb's copy keeps in-frame clones and lacks some. The table includes 70,000 or so clones, around 90% detected once. The sample was peripheral blood. Receptors were obtained from a woman aged 80 or over with active COVID-19. CDR3s include the opening cysteine and the closing phenylalanine or tryptophan. D genes are given only for firm matches. Only some rows state a clone size, as once, few, many or a class for expanded clones.

clone_size: -
d_call: -
j_call: TRBJ2-7
v_call: TRBV5-4
cdr3_aa: CASSPGGRSLEQYF
cdr3_nt: TGTGCCAGCAGCCCTGGGGGCAGGTCCTTGGAGCAGTACTTC

clone_size: -
d_call: TRBD2
j_call: TRBJ2-2
v_call: TRBV4-2
cdr3_aa: CASRSRERNTGELFF
cdr3_nt: TGTGCCAGCAGATCGCGGGAGAGGAACACCGGGGAGCTGTTTTTT

clone_size: -
d_call: -
j_call: TRBJ1-6
v_call: TRBV6-5
cdr3_aa: CASGEESYNSPLHF
cdr3_nt: TGTGCCAGCGGGGAGGAGAGTTATAATTCACCCCTCCACTTT

clone_size: -
d_call: TRBD1
j_call: TRBJ2-7
v_call: TRBV5-4
cdr3_aa: CASSLVGQGSHEQYF
cdr3_nt: TGTGCCAGCAGCTTGGTAGGACAGGGGTCCCACGAGCAGTACTTC

clone_size: -
d_call: -
j_call: TRBJ1-3
v_call: TRBV2
cdr3_aa: CASSVFRGSSGNTIYF
cdr3_nt: TGTGCCAGCAGTGTATTCAGAGGGAGCTCTGGAAACACCATATATTTT

clone_size: -
d_call: TRBD1
j_call: TRBJ1-4
v_call: TRBV5-1
cdr3_aa: CASSLGDRTTNEKLFF
cdr3_nt: TGCGCCAGCAGCTTGGGGGACAGAACAACTAATGAAAAACTGTTTTTT

clone_size: few
d_call: TRBD1
j_call: TRBJ1-2
v_call: TRBV2
cdr3_aa: CASTASGTGTGYTF
cdr3_nt: TGTGCCAGCACTGCCAGTGGGACAGGGACCGGCTACACCTTC

clone_size: -
d_call: TRBD2
j_call: TRBJ2-2
v_call: TRBV7-9
cdr3_aa: CASSFAGGTGELFF
cdr3_nt: TGTGCCAGCAGCTTTGCGGGAGGAACCGGGGAGCTGTTTTTT

clone_size: -
d_call: TRBD1
j_call: TRBJ1-6
v_call: TRBV28
cdr3_aa: CASTFRDRNNSPLHF
cdr3_nt: TGTGCCAGCACCTTTAGGGACAGGAATAATTCACCCCTCCACTTT

clone_size: -
d_call: -
j_call: TRBJ2-2
v_call: TRBV18
cdr3_aa: CASSSSGVDGELFF
cdr3_nt: TGTGCCAGCTCATCGTCAGGGGTGGACGGGGAGCTGTTTTTT

clone_size: -
d_call: TRBD2
j_call: TRBJ2-2
v_call: TRBV2
cdr3_aa: CASLAGVRTGELFF
cdr3_nt: TGTGCCAGTCTAGCGGGAGTACGGACCGGGGAGCTGTTTTTT

clone_size: few
d_call: -
j_call: TRBJ2-2
v_call: TRBV5-1
cdr3_aa: CASSSGDYYTGELFF
cdr3_nt: TGCGCCAGCAGCTCAGGGGACTACTACACCGGGGAGCTGTTTTTT

clone_size: -
d_call: -
j_call: TRBJ1-6
v_call: TRBV28
cdr3_aa: CASRRRPQPLHF
cdr3_nt: TGTGCCAGCAGGAGGCGCCCTCAACCCCTCCACTTT

clone_size: -
d_call: -
j_call: TRBJ2-7
v_call: TRBV29-1
cdr3_aa: CSVGYGQGMEQYF
cdr3_nt: TGCAGCGTCGGTTACGGACAAGGAATGGAGCAGTACTTC

clone_size: once
d_call: TRBD1
j_call: TRBJ2-7
v_call: TRBV28
cdr3_aa: CASRSGGVTYEQYF
cdr3_nt: TGTGCCAGCAGGTCAGGGGGAGTCACCTACGAGCAGTACTTC

clone_size: -
d_call: TRBD1
j_call: TRBJ2-7
v_call: TRBV18
cdr3_aa: CASSPPGQGAHEQYF
cdr3_nt: TGTGCCAGCTCACCACCGGGACAGGGGGCCCACGAGCAGTACTTC

clone_size: -
d_call: -
j_call: TRBJ2-7
v_call: TRBV7-2
cdr3_aa: CASSLERKTGVYEQYF
cdr3_nt: TGTGCCAGCAGCTTGGAACGGAAGACAGGAGTCTACGAGCAGTACTTC

clone_size: -
d_call: -
j_call: TRBJ2-5
v_call: TRBV24-1
cdr3_aa: CATSDLSRETQYF
cdr3_nt: TGTGCCACCAGTGATTTAAGCCGGGAGACCCAGTACTTC

clone_size: -
d_call: -
j_call: TRBJ2-2
v_call: TRBV6-2/TRBV6-3
cdr3_aa: CASSVSANTGELFF
cdr3_nt: TGTGCCAGCAGTGTCAGCGCGAACACCGGGGAGCTGTTTTTT

clone_size: -
d_call: TRBD1
j_call: TRBJ1-2
v_call: TRBV10-3
cdr3_aa: CAISEGLPTGGGYGYTF
cdr3_nt: TGTGCCATCAGTGAAGGGTTACCTACAGGGGGCGGGTATGGCTACACCTTC

clone_size: -
d_call: TRBD2
j_call: TRBJ2-7
v_call: TRBV7-9
cdr3_aa: CASSLAGGAAQYF
cdr3_nt: TGTGCCAGCAGCTTAGCGGGAGGGGCGGCGCAGTACTTC

clone_size: -
d_call: TRBD1
j_call: TRBJ1-2
v_call: TRBV28
cdr3_aa: CASSGTGFGYTF
cdr3_nt: TGTGCCAGCAGCGGGACAGGGTTTGGCTACACCTTC

clone_size: -
d_call: TRBD1
j_call: TRBJ2-2
v_call: TRBV19
cdr3_aa: CASSMGTGTNGELFF
cdr3_nt: TGTGCCAGTAGTATGGGGACAGGGACCAACGGGGAGCTGTTTTTT

clone_size: -
d_call: -
j_call: TRBJ2-5
v_call: TRBV28
cdr3_aa: CASSLGLGGETQYF
cdr3_nt: TGTGCCAGCAGTTTGGGTTTAGGAGGGGAGACCCAGTACTTC

clone_size: -
d_call: -
j_call: TRBJ2-6
v_call: TRBV19
cdr3_aa: CASSTGGANVLTF
cdr3_nt: TGTGCCAGTAGTACAGGGGGGGCCAACGTCCTGACTTTC

clone_size: -
d_call: TRBD1
j_call: TRBJ1-1
v_call: TRBV28
cdr3_aa: CASSLYPQGTGGYGTEAFF
cdr3_nt: TGTGCCAGCAGTTTATACCCCCAGGGGACAGGGGGCTATGGGACTGAAGCTTTCTTT

clone_size: once
d_call: TRBD2
j_call: TRBJ2-5
v_call: TRBV7-2
cdr3_aa: CASSISGRAAETQYF
cdr3_nt: TGTGCCAGCAGCATTAGCGGGAGGGCCGCAGAGACCCAGTACTTC

clone_size: -
d_call: -
j_call: TRBJ2-3
v_call: TRBV24-1
cdr3_aa: CATSGPGGNPTDTQYF
cdr3_nt: TGTGCCACCAGTGGGCCAGGGGGGAATCCCACAGATACGCAGTATTTT

clone_size: -
d_call: -
j_call: TRBJ1-2
v_call: TRBV18
cdr3_aa: CASSPESNYGYTF
cdr3_nt: TGTGCCAGCTCACCTGAGTCTAACTATGGCTACACCTTC

clone_size: -
d_call: TRBD2
j_call: TRBJ2-2
v_call: TRBV5-1
cdr3_aa: CASSAGTRGQTGELFF
cdr3_nt: TGCGCCAGCAGCGCAGGGACTAGAGGTCAAACCGGGGAGCTGTTTTTT

clone_size: -
d_call: -
j_call: TRBJ2-4
v_call: TRBV4-1
cdr3_aa: CASSQGRGLAKNIQYF
cdr3_nt: TGCGCCAGCAGCCAAGGCAGGGGCTTAGCCAAAAACATTCAGTACTTC

clone_size: -
d_call: -
j_call: TRBJ2-1
v_call: TRBV9
cdr3_aa: CASSPHSGAYNEQFF
cdr3_nt: TGTGCCAGCAGCCCCCACTCGGGGGCCTACAATGAGCAGTTCTTC

clone_size: once
d_call: TRBD1
j_call: TRBJ2-4
v_call: TRBV30
cdr3_aa: CAWRGQGARAKNIQYF
cdr3_nt: TGTGCCTGGAGGGGACAGGGGGCGCGGGCCAAAAACATTCAGTACTTC

clone_size: -
d_call: -
j_call: TRBJ2-5
v_call: TRBV10-3
cdr3_aa: CAISEAVQETQYF
cdr3_nt: TGTGCCATCAGTGAAGCGGTTCAAGAGACCCAGTACTTC

clone_size: -
d_call: TRBD2
j_call: TRBJ2-7
v_call: TRBV7-8
cdr3_aa: CASSLVGGSPHEQYF
cdr3_nt: TGTGCCAGCAGCTTAGTTGGCGGGAGCCCCCACGAGCAGTACTTC

clone_size: -
d_call: TRBD1
j_call: TRBJ2-7
v_call: TRBV6-6
cdr3_aa: CASSLQGARGEQYF
cdr3_nt: TGTGCCAGCAGTTTACAGGGGGCGCGGGGCGAGCAGTACTTC

clone_size: -
d_call: -
j_call: TRBJ2-1
v_call: TRBV5-1
cdr3_aa: CASSPGHAYNEQFF
cdr3_nt: TGCGCCAGCAGCCCGGGACACGCCTACAATGAGCAGTTCTTC

clone_size: -
d_call: TRBD1
j_call: TRBJ1-2
v_call: TRBV7-9
cdr3_aa: CASSPDGQGSYGYTF
cdr3_nt: TGTGCCAGCAGCCCCGACGGACAGGGGAGCTATGGCTACACCTTC

clone_size: -
d_call: TRBD1
j_call: TRBJ2-2
v_call: TRBV7-8
cdr3_aa: CASSPQGATGELFF
cdr3_nt: TGTGCCAGCAGCCCCCAGGGGGCCACCGGGGAGCTGTTTTTT

clone_size: -
d_call: TRBD2
j_call: TRBJ2-1
v_call: TRBV4-2
cdr3_aa: CASSPRTSSYNEQFF
cdr3_nt: TGTGCCAGCAGCCCTCGGACTAGCTCCTACAATGAGCAGTTCTTC

clone_size: -
d_call: -
j_call: TRBJ2-3
v_call: TRBV28
cdr3_aa: CASSSSRGGPSTDTQYF
cdr3_nt: TGTGCCAGCAGTTCCTCTAGAGGGGGACCCAGCACAGATACGCAGTATTTT

clone_size: once
d_call: TRBD1
j_call: TRBJ2-1
v_call: TRBV6-1
cdr3_aa: CASSEDPPGQGDNEQFF
cdr3_nt: TGTGCCAGCAGTGAAGACCCCCCCGGACAGGGGGACAATGAGCAGTTCTTC

clone_size: once
d_call: -
j_call: TRBJ2-1
v_call: TRBV7-4
cdr3_aa: CASSLAPNQYNEQFF
cdr3_nt: TGTGCCAGCAGCTTAGCCCCTAACCAATACAATGAGCAGTTCTTC

clone_size: few
d_call: TRBD1
j_call: TRBJ1-6
v_call: TRBV5-1
cdr3_aa: CASSLRDRTYNSPLHF
cdr3_nt: TGCGCCAGCAGCTTAAGGGACAGAACCTATAATTCACCCCTCCACTTT

clone_size: -
d_call: -
j_call: TRBJ2-1
v_call: TRBV20-1
cdr3_aa: CSAWTHSEQFF
cdr3_nt: TGCAGTGCCTGGACTCATTCTGAGCAGTTCTTC

clone_size: few
d_call: -
j_call: TRBJ1-2
v_call: TRBV10-2
cdr3_aa: CASRASTNYGYTF
cdr3_nt: TGCGCCAGCAGGGCCTCCACCAACTATGGCTACACCTTC

clone_size: -
d_call: -
j_call: TRBJ2-2
v_call: TRBV10-3
cdr3_aa: CAISEQTPNTGELFF
cdr3_nt: TGTGCCATCAGTGAACAGACGCCGAACACCGGGGAGCTGTTTTTT

clone_size: -
d_call: -
j_call: TRBJ2-1
v_call: TRBV20-1
cdr3_aa: CSAGGLGFQFF
cdr3_nt: TGCAGTGCTGGGGGACTCGGGTTTCAGTTCTTC

clone_size: few
d_call: TRBD2
j_call: TRBJ2-3
v_call: TRBV3-1/TRBV3-2
cdr3_aa: CASSQATTLAGSTDTQYF
cdr3_nt: TGTGCCAGCAGCCAAGCCACTACACTAGCGGGGTCAACAGATACGCAGTATTTT

clone_size: -
d_call: TRBD1
j_call: TRBJ1-5
v_call: TRBV6-5
cdr3_aa: CASSRQGGQPQHF
cdr3_nt: TGTGCCAGCAGTCGACAGGGCGGTCAGCCCCAGCATTTT

clone_size: -
d_call: TRBD2
j_call: TRBJ2-7
v_call: TRBV7-9
cdr3_aa: CASSFSGSSYEQYF
cdr3_nt: TGTGCCAGCAGCTTCAGCGGGAGCTCCTACGAGCAGTACTTC